This T cell receptor beta chain was sequenced for a study of blood T cell repertoires in COVID-19. Clones were read by immunoSEQ multiplex PCR, and TCRdb kept only the in-frame ones, dropping some. The repertoire has around 76,000 clones, about 80% of them found once; the top ten carry 6.9%. Germline V gives CDR1 SGHNT, CDR2 YYREEE (reference sequence). Trimming removed 0 bases from V and 3 bases from J, with 18 bases in between. This CDR3 is built from 17 residues. Sequencing was carried out using peripheral blood. V is TRBV5-4 and J is TRBJ1-2, with D unresolved. This receptor was taken from a man aged 25-40 years with COVID-19, enrolled during active disease. CDR3 DNA sequence: TGTGCCAGCAGCTTGGTCCTACGAGGTCTAAAAGACTATGGCTACACCTTC. Its protein product is CASSLVLRGLKDYGYTF.